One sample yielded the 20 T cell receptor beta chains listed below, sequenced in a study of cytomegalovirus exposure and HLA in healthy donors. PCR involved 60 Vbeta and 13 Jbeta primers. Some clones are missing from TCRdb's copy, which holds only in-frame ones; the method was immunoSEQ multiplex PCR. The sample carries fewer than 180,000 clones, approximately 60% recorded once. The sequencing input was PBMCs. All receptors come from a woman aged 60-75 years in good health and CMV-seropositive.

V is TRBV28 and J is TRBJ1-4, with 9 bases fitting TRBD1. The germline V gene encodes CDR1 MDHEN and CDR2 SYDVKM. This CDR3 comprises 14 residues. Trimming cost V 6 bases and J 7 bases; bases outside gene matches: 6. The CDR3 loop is CASREQGASEKLFF. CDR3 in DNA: TGTGCCAGCAGAGAACAGGGGGCAAGTGAAAAACTGTTTTTT.

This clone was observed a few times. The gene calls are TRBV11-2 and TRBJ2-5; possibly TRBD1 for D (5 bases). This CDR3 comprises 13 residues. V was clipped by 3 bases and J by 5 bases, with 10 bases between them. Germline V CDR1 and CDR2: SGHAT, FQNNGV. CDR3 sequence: CASSFRVRETQYF. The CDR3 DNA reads TGTGCCAGCAGCTTCAGGGTTCGGGAGACCCAGTACTTC.

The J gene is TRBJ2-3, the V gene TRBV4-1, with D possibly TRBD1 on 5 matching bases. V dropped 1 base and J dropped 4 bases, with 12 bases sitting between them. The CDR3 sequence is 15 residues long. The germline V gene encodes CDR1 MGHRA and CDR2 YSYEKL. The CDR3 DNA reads TGCGCCAGCAGCCAAGTCAGGGCGTGGGCAGATACGCAGTATTTT. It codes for CASSQVRAWADTQYF.

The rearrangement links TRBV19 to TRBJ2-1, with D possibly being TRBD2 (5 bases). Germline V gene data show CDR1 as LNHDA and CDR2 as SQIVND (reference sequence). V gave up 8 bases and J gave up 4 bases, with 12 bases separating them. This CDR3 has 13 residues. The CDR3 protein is CASRGAAYNEQFF. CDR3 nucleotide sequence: TGTGCCAGTCGGGGAGCCGCGTACAATGAGCAGTTCTTC.

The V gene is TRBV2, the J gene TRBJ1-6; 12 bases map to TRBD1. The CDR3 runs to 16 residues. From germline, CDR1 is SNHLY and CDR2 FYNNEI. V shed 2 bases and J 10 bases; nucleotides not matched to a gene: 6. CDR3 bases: TGTGCCAGCAGTGAAACAGGGACAGGGGGCTGGTCACCCCTCCACTTT. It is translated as CASSETGTGGWSPLHF.

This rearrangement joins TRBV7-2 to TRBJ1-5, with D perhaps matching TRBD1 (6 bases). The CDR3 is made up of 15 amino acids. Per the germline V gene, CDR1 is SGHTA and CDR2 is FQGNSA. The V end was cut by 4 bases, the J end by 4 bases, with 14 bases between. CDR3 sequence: CASSYNRDPNQPQHF. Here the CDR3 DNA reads TGTGCCAGCAGCTATAACAGGGACCCTAATCAGCCCCAGCATTTT.

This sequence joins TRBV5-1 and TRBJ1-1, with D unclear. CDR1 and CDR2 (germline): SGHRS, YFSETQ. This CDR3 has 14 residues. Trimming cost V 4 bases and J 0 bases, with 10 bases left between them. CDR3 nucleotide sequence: TGCGCCAGCAGCCCCGGACTGATGAACACTGAAGCTTTCTTT. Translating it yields CASSPGLMNTEAFF.

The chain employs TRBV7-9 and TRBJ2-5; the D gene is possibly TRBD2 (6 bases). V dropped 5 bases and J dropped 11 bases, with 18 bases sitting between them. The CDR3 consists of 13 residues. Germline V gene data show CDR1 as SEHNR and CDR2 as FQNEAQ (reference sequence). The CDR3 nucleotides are TGTGCCAGCAGCCTACTGGGTTCGGGAGAGCAGTACTTC. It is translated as CASSLLGSGEQYF. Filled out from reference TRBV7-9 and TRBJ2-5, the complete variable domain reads DTGVSQNPRHKITKRGQNVTFRCDPISEHNRLYWYRQTLGQGPEFLTYFQNEAQLEKSRLLSDRFSAERPKGSFSTLEIQRTEQGDSAMYLCASSLLGSGEQYFGPGTRLLVL.

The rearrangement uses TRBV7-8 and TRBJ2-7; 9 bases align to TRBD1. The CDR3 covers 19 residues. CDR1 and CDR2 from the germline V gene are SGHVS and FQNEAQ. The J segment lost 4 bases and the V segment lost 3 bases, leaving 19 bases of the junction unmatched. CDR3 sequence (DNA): TGTGCCAGCAGCTTCTCAACAGGAGGGTGGGACAGGGCTAAATACGAGCAGTACTTC. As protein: CASSFSTGGWDRAKYEQYF.

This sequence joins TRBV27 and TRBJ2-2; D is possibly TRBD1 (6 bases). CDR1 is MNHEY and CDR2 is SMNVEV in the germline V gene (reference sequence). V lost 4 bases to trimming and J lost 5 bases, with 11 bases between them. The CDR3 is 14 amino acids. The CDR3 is CASSSGTLTGELFF. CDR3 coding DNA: TGTGCCAGCAGTTCCGGGACACTTACCGGGGAGCTGTTTTTT.

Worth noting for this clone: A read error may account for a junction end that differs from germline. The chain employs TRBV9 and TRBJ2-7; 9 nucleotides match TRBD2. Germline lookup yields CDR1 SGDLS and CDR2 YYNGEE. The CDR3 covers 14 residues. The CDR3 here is CASSATREGGEQYF. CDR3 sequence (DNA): TGTGCCAGCAGCGCAACGCGGGAGGGTGGAGAGCAGTACTTT. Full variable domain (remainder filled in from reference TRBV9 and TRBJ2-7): DSGVTQTPKHLITATGQRVTLRCSPRSGDLSVYWYQQSLDQGLQFLIQYYNGEERAKGNILERFSAQQFPDLHSELNLSSLELGDSALYFCASSATREGGEQYFGPGTRLTVT.

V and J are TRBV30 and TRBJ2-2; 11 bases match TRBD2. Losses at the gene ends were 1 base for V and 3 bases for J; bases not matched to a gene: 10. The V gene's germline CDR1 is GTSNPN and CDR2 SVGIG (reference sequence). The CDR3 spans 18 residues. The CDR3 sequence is CAWSAGLAGGWDTGELFF. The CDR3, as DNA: TGTGCCTGGAGTGCGGGCCTAGCGGGAGGATGGGACACCGGGGAGCTGTTTTTT.

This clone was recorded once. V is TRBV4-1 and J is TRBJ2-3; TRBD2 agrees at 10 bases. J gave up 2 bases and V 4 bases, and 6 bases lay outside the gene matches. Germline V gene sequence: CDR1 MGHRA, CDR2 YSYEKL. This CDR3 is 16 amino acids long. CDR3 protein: CASSLPGTSDTDTQYF. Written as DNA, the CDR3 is TGCGCCAGCAGCCTACCTGGGACTAGCGACACAGATACGCAGTATTTT.

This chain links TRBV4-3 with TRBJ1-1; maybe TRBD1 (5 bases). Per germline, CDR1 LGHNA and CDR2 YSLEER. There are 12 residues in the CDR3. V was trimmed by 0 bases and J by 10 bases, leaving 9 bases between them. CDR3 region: CASSQDQGVAFF. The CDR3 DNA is TGCGCCAGCAGCCAAGATCAGGGCGTAGCTTTCTTT.

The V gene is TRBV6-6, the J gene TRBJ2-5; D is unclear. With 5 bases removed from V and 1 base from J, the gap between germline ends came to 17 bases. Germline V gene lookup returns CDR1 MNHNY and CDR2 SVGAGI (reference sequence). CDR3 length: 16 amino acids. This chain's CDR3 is CASSPTARHFQETQYF. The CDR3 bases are TGTGCCAGCAGTCCAACAGCTCGACATTTCCAAGAGACCCAGTACTTC.

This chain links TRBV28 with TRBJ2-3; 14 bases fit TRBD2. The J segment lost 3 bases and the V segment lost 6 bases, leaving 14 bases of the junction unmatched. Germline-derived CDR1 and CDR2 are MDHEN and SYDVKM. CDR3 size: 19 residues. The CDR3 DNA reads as TGTGCCAGCAGCTCTTCCGAGACTAGCGGGAGGGCGGATACAGATACGCAGTATTTT. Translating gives CASSSSETSGRADTDTQYF.

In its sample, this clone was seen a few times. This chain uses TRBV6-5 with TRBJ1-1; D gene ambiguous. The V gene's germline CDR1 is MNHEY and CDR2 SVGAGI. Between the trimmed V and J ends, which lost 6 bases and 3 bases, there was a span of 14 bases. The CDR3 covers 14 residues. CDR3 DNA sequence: TGTGCCAGCAGGCCTACCGTTCAGGACACTGAAGCTTTCTTT. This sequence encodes CASRPTVQDTEAFF.

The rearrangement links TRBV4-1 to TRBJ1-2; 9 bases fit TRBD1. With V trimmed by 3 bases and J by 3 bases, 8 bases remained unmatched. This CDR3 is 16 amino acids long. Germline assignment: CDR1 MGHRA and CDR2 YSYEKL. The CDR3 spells CASSQIPGQGDYGYTF. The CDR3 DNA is TGCGCCAGCAGCCAGATACCGGGACAGGGAGACTATGGCTACACCTTC.

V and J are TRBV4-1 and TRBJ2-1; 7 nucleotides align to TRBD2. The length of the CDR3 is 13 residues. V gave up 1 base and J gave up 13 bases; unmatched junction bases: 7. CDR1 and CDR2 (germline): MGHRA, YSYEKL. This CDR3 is CASSQGWGTNQFF. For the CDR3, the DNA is TGCGCCAGCAGCCAAGGGTGGGGGACTAATCAGTTCTTC.

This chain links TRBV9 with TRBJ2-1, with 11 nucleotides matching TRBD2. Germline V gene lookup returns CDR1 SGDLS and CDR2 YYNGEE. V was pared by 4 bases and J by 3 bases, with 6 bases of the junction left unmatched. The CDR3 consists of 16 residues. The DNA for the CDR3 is TGTGCCAGCAGCCCAACCGGACTAGCGGGCTACAATGAGCAGTTCTTC. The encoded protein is CASSPTGLAGYNEQFF.